These 22 T cell receptor beta chains were all obtained from the same sample, sequenced in a study of T cell repertoires in cytomegalovirus infection. MiXCR, applied by TCRdb to the reads, yields one record per CDR3 protein. The table includes under 500,000 distinct CDR3 sequences, 42% detected once. The antigens of these receptors remain unknown. The sample in question was cultured PBMCs, obtained from culture after CMV antigen stimulation. These receptors all stem from a human donor in good health (CMV status not recorded). Some clones in this sample may be carry-over from other donors' samples.

The chain links TRBV2 to TRBJ2-4; D is undetermined. The CDR3 extends over 13 amino acids. The V gene lost 6 bases and the J gene lost 0 bases, with 6 bases spanning the gap. In germline, CDR1 is SNHLY, CDR2 FYNNEI. In DNA, the CDR3 is TGTGCCAGCAGAGTAGTAGCCAAAAACATTCAGTACTTC. As protein: CASRVVAKNIQYF.

This clonotype was observed a few times. This chain links TRBV7-6 with TRBJ2-5; 8 nucleotides match TRBD2. V was pared by 1 base and J by 4 bases, with 2 bases of the junction left unmatched. Germline V CDR1 and CDR2: SGHVS, FNYEAQ. The CDR3 covers 14 residues. CDR3 amino acids: CASSLEAGGETQYF. The CDR3 DNA is TGTGCCAGCAGCTTAGAGGCGGGGGGAGAGACCCAGTACTTC.

V gene TRBV7-8 combines with J gene TRBJ2-1; TRBD2 agrees at 9 bases. CDR1 and CDR2 (germline): SGHVS, FQNEAQ. The CDR3 is made up of 16 amino acids. With V trimmed by 3 bases and J by 5 bases, 8 bases remained unmatched. The CDR3 spells CASSLGGLARDNEQFF. The CDR3 DNA is TGTGCCAGCAGCTTGGGGGGACTAGCTCGGGACAATGAGCAGTTCTTC.

The gene calls are TRBV20-1 and TRBJ2-1; D perhaps matches TRBD2 (6 bases). CDR3 length: 17 residues. The germline V gene has CDR1 DFQATT and CDR2 SNEGSKA (reference sequence). V shed 6 bases and J shed 2 bases, with 23 bases lying between them. The CDR3 spells CSANRDSQSRPYNEQFF. CDR3 sequence (DNA): TGCAGTGCGAACCGGGACTCCCAAAGTCGTCCCTACAATGAGCAGTTCTTC.

The genes are TRBV20-1 and TRBJ1-2, with 8 bases lining up with TRBD1. Germline V gene lookup returns CDR1 DFQATT and CDR2 SNEGSKA (reference sequence). V lost 4 bases to trimming and J lost 7 bases; unmatched junction nucleotides: 14. The length of the CDR3 is 15 residues. CDR3 DNA: TGCAGTGCTACCCCCTCGGACAGGGTAGTGAGTGGCTACACCTTC. Amino acid sequence: CSATPSDRVVSGYTF.

The chain joins TRBV20-1 to TRBJ2-3, with D perhaps matching TRBD1 (5 bases). The V gene lost 4 bases and the J gene lost 5 bases, with 10 bases spanning the gap. Per the germline V gene, CDR1 is DFQATT and CDR2 is SNEGSKA (reference sequence). CDR3 size: 12 residues. The CDR3 bases are TGCAGTGCTACCCCAGGGCTAGATACGCAGTATTTT. This translates into CSATPGLDTQYF.

A few counts support this clonotype. The gene calls are TRBV7-2 and TRBJ2-3; 11 bases agree with TRBD2. V lost 4 bases, J lost 2 bases, and 2 bases stayed unmatched. The germline gives CDR1 SGHTA, CDR2 FQGNSA. There are 15 residues in the CDR3. The CDR3 DNA sequence: TGTGCCAGCAGCTCGGGACTAGCGGACACAGATACGCAGTATTTT. This codes for CASSSGLADTDTQYF.

The CDR3 DNA follows: TGCAGTGCTACGGAGGGGCCGGCGGGTTATCAGCCCCAGCATTTT. This encodes CSATEGPAGYQPQHF. The chain uses TRBV20-1 and TRBJ1-5, with D perhaps matching TRBD1 (5 bases). With 4 bases removed from V and 5 bases from J, the gap between germline ends came to 18 bases. CDR1 DFQATT and CDR2 SNEGSKA come from the germline V gene (reference sequence). The CDR3 totals 15 residues.

This sequence joins TRBV20-1 and TRBJ1-6, with TRBD1 matching over 9 bases. V gave up 3 bases and J gave up 7 bases; unmatched junction bases: 7. Germline loops: CDR1 DFQATT, CDR2 SNEGSKA (reference sequence). The CDR3 is 15 residues long. The CDR3 DNA reads TGCAGTGCTAGCCGGCGACAGGGGGTAAATTCACCCCTCCACTTT. Amino acids: CSASRRQGVNSPLHF.

The CDR3 sequence: CASSLALGNEQFF. CDR3 nucleotides: TGTGCCAGCAGCTTAGCCCTCGGTAATGAGCAGTTCTTC. The V and J genes are TRBV7-2 and TRBJ2-1; D not certain. V was clipped by 0 bases and J by 7 bases, with 7 bases between them. The germline V gene encodes CDR1 SGHTA and CDR2 FQGNSA. The CDR3 runs 13 residues.

The chain links TRBV19 to TRBJ1-1; D is unresolved. V was shortened by 7 bases and J by 1 base, with 10 bases between the two germline ends. CDR1 and CDR2 from the germline V gene are LNHDA and SQIVND (reference sequence). The CDR3 runs to 13 residues. CDR3 bases: TGTGCCAGTATCGGACCTAAGAACACTGAAGCTTTCTTT. Its translation: CASIGPKNTEAFF. The full variable domain, in which reference TRBV19 and TRBJ1-1 provide the parts outside the CDR3, is DGGITQSPKYLFRKEGQNVTLSCEQNLNHDAMYWYRQDPGQGLRLIYYSQIVNDFQKGDIAEGYSVSREKKESFPLTVTSAQKNPTAFYLCASIGPKNTEAFFGQGTRLTVV.

The chain is built from TRBV7-6 and TRBJ1-4, with TRBD1 as a possible D gene (5 bases). The V end lost 5 bases, the J end lost 5 bases, and 12 bases lay between the germline ends. The CDR3 totals 14 residues. Germline CDR1 and CDR2: SGHVS and FNYEAQ. CDR3 residues: CASSPWDLNEKLFF. The CDR3 nucleotides read TGTGCCAGCAGCCCCTGGGACCTGAATGAAAAACTGTTTTTT.

This clonotype was detected only a few times. The chain joins TRBV12-3 or TRBV12-4 to TRBJ2-7; possibly TRBD1 or TRBD2 for D (5 bases each). CDR3 size: 13 residues. Trimming took off 6 bases at V and 7 bases at J, with 16 bases between the two ends. This CDR3 reads CASRTGPFSEQYF. The CDR3 nucleotides read TGTGCCAGCAGAACGGGGCCCTTTTCGGAGCAGTACTTC.

As concerns this clonotype: A junction boundary mismatches the germline segment, possibly from a read error. J is TRBJ2-3 and V is TRBV13, with D perhaps matching TRBD1 (5 bases). From germline, CDR1 is PRHDT and CDR2 FYEKMQ (reference sequence). The CDR3 loop spans 13 amino acids. CDR3 loop: CASTLQEADTQYF. CDR3 bases: TGTGCCAGCACCTTACAGGAAGCAGATACGCAGTATTTT.

This chain links TRBV28 with TRBJ2-1; 9 bases agree with TRBD2. Trimming took 4 bases from V and 6 from J; bases not matched to a gene: 7. The V gene's germline CDR1 is MDHEN and CDR2 SYDVKM. The CDR3 spans 15 residues. CDR3 residues: CASSSLAGTTNEQFF. The CDR3 DNA follows: TGTGCCAGCAGTTCCCTAGCGGGGACCACCAATGAGCAGTTCTTC.

The chain joins TRBV2 to TRBJ2-2, with D unclear. V was pared by 3 bases and J by 2 bases, with 16 bases between. The germline CDR1 and CDR2 sequences are SNHLY and FYNNEI. CDR3 size: 17 residues. For the CDR3, the DNA is TGTGCCAGCAGTGACGGCCGTGGTGGGATTAACACCGGGGAGCTGTTTTTT. This sequence encodes CASSDGRGGINTGELFF.

This clonotype was picked up a small number of times. This rearrangement joins TRBV7-2 to TRBJ2-1; TRBD2 might be the D (5 bases). This CDR3 spans 14 amino acids. Between the trimmed V and J ends, which lost 1 base and 9 bases, there was a span of 13 bases. Germline-derived CDR1 and CDR2 are SGHTA and FQGNSA. CDR3 bases: TGTGCCAGCAGCTTAGTCCCGGCGGGTCCTGAGCAGTTCTTC. Translating gives CASSLVPAGPEQFF.

CDR3 protein: CASSLAPGTGWPGSTDTQYF. The CDR3 DNA follows: TGTGCCAGCAGCTTAGCCCCCGGGACAGGGTGGCCGGGGAGCACAGATACGCAGTATTTT. The J gene is TRBJ2-3, the V gene TRBV7-6, with 9 bases that match TRBD1. CDR3 length: 20 amino acids. Unmatched junction bases numbered 13, after V lost 0 bases and J lost 0 bases. Per germline, CDR1 SGHVS and CDR2 FNYEAQ.

The chain has TRBV20-1 and TRBJ2-5; 10 nucleotides match TRBD1. The CDR3 is 15 residues long. V lost 4 bases, J lost 3 bases, and 8 bases stayed unmatched. Germline V CDR1 and CDR2: DFQATT, SNEGSKA (reference sequence). DNA for the CDR3: TGCAGTGCTACCAAAGTTGGGACAGGGGAAGAGACCCAGTACTTC. Its translation: CSATKVGTGEETQYF.

This clonotype was seen only a few times. The chain joins TRBV12-3 or TRBV12-4 to TRBJ2-1; the match to TRBD2 covers 13 bases. The length of the CDR3 is 16 residues. V lost 6 bases to trimming and J lost 8 bases; unmatched junction nucleotides: 10. CDR3 bases: TGTGCCAGCAGAAGGACTAGCGGGAGAAGAGCGGATGAGCAGTTCTTC. Its translation: CASRRTSGRRADEQFF.

The table lists this clonotype with many counts. This chain connects TRBV7-9 to TRBJ2-1; 9 bases map to TRBD2. The germline V gene encodes CDR1 SEHNR and CDR2 FQNEAQ (reference sequence). The junction had 4 bases not matched to a gene; V was cut back by 2 bases and J by 2 bases. The CDR3 is 16 residues long. The CDR3 coding sequence is TGTGCCAGCAGCTTAAGCCTAGCGGGGACCTACAATGAGCAGTTCTTC. Residues: CASSLSLAGTYNEQFF.

This clonotype was counted only a few times. The V gene is TRBV10-2, the J gene TRBJ2-1; D could derive from TRBD1 or TRBD2 (5 bases each). Trimming left V 5 bases short and J 6 bases short, with 17 bases between. CDR1 WSHSY and CDR2 SAAADI come from the germline V gene. The CDR3 extends over 15 amino acids. The chain's CDR3 is CASSSPGPGGNEQFF. For the CDR3, the DNA is TGCGCCAGCAGTAGCCCGGGCCCTGGGGGCAATGAGCAGTTCTTC.